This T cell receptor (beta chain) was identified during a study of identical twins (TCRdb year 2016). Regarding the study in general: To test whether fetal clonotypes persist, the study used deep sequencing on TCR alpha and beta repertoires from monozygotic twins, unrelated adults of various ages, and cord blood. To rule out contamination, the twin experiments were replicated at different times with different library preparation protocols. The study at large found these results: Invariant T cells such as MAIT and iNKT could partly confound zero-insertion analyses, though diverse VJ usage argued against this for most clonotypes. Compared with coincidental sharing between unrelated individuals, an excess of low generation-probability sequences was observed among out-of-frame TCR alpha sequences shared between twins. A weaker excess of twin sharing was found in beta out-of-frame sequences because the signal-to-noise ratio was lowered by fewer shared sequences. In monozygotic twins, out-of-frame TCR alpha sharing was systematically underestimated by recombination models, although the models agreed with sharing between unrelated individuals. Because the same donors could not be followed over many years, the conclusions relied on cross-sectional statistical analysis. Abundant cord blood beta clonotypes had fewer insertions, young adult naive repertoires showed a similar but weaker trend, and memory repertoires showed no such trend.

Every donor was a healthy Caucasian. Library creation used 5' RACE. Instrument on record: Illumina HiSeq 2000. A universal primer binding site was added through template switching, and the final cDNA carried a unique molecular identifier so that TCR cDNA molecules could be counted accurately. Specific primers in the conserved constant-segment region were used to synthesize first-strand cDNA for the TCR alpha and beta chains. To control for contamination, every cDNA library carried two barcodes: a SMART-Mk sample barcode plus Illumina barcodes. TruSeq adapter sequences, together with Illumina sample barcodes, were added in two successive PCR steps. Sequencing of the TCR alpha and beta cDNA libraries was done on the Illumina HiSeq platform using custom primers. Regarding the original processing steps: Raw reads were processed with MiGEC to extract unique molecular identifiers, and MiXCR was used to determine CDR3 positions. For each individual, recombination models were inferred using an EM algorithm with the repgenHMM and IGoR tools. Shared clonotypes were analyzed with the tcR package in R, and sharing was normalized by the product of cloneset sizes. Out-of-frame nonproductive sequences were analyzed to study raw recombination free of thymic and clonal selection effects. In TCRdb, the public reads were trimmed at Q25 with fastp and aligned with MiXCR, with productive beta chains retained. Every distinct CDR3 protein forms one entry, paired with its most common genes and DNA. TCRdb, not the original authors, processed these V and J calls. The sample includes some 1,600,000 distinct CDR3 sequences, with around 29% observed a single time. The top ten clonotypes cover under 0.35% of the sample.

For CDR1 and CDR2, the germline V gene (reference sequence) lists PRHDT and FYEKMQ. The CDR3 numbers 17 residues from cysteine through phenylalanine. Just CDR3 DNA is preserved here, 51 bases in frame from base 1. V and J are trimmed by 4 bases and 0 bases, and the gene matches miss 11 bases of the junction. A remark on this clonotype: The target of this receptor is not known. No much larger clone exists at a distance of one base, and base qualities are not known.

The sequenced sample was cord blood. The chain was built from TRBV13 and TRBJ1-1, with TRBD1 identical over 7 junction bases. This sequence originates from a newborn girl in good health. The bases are TGTGCCAGCAGCTCATTGATCCGGACAGGAATGAACACTGAAGCTTTCTTT. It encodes CASSSLIRTGMNTEAFF.